Below, 11 T cell receptor beta chains from the same sample are listed, as sequenced in a study of T-cell reconstitution after alpha-beta-depleted transplantation in children. Their antigens remain unidentified. As it was prepared, the TCRbeta library received unique molecular identifiers. TCRdb recomputed calls from the PCR reads with MiXCR, one row per CDR3 protein. Of about 300,000 distinct CDR3 sequences listed, nearly 8% were seen once; the top ten hold around 10%. Notes on the study in general: Among T cells one year after transplant, newly produced cells accounted for most counts and diversity.

The source material was peripheral blood, sampled 360 days after TCRalphabeta/CD19-depleted stem cell transplant. The source is a female patient between 2 and 15 years old who had a stem cell transplant for Fanconi anemia, so the T cells may come from the graft donor.

This clonotype was observed many times. The chain links TRBV28 to TRBJ2-7; maybe TRBD1 (6 bases). V lost 2 bases and J lost 6, with 14 bases in between. This CDR3 has 14 residues. The V gene's germline CDR1 is MDHEN and CDR2 SYDVKM. The CDR3 region is CASSLGTGLGEQYV. In DNA, the CDR3 is TGTGCCAGCAGTTTAGGTACAGGGTTGGGCGAGCAGTACGTC.

This clonotype has ten or more counts. The rearrangement uses TRBV13 and TRBJ1-2; 7 nucleotides align to TRBD1. V was pared by 3 bases and J by 5 bases, with 3 bases of the junction left unmatched. The CDR3 runs to 13 residues. Germline V gene sequence: CDR1 PRHDT, CDR2 FYEKMQ (reference sequence). The CDR3 region has the DNA TGTGCCAGCAGCTTGGGACAGCTTTATGGCTACACCTTC. It yields the protein CASSLGQLYGYTF.

This rearrangement joins TRBV6-2 or TRBV6-3 to TRBJ1-1; 8 bases agree with TRBD1. The CDR3 loop spans 20 amino acids. In germline, CDR1 is MNHEY, CDR2 SVGEGT. The trim removed 2 bases at V and 1 base at J, leaving 18 bases unmatched. The CDR3 protein is CASSYVGLFDRGWTNTEAFF. For the CDR3, the DNA is TGTGCCAGCAGTTACGTGGGCCTCTTCGACAGGGGATGGACGAACACTGAAGCTTTCTTT.

This chain links TRBV7-9 with TRBJ2-2; D call uncertain. The germline V gene encodes CDR1 SEHNR and CDR2 FQNEAQ (reference sequence). The CDR3 runs 12 residues. The V end lost 10 bases, the J end lost 7 bases, and 13 bases lay between the germline ends. CDR3 sequence (DNA): TGTGCCACAATGGGCGACGGCGGGGAGCTGTTTTTT. It is translated as CATMGDGGELFF.

This clonotype was seen more than once but under ten times. CDR3 coding DNA: TGCAGCGTCCCTGAAGCTTTCTTT. It codes for CSVPEAFF. The chain recombines TRBV29-1 with TRBJ1-1; D gene uncertain. Trimming shortened V by 6 bases and J by 6 bases, and 2 bases separated the two germline ends. Per the germline V gene, CDR1 is SQVTM and CDR2 is ANQGSEA. The CDR3 has 8 amino acids.

This clonotype was observed a handful of times. The chain recombines TRBV28 with TRBJ1-4; no firm D call. Germline V lookup: CDR1 MDHEN, CDR2 SYDVKM. V lost 4 bases and J 7 bases, leaving 16 bases between the germline ends. The CDR3 runs to 15 residues. This CDR3 is CASSSALRVGEKLFF. As DNA, the CDR3 is TGTGCCAGCAGTTCGGCCCTGCGGGTGGGTGAAAAACTGTTTTTT.

This chain connects TRBV5-1 to TRBJ1-4, with 7 bases fitting TRBD1. Trimming cost V 4 bases and J 8 bases; bases outside gene matches: 11. The CDR3 loop spans 15 amino acids. CDR1 is SGHRS and CDR2 is YFSETQ in the germline V gene. In nucleotides, the CDR3 is TGCGCCAGCAGCCCGCGGACAGGATCAGACGAAAAACTGTTTTTT. This gives the protein CASSPRTGSDEKLFF. Full variable domain (missing parts from reference TRBV5-1 and TRBJ1-4): KAGVTQTPRYLIKTRGQQVTLSCSPISGHRSVSWYQQTPGQGLQFLFEYFSETQRNKGNFPGRFSGRQFSNSRSEMNVSTLELGDSALYLCASSPRTGSDEKLFFGSGTQLSVL.

This clonotype was seen many times. This chain uses TRBV20-1 with TRBJ1-1; weak D call: TRBD1 (5 bases). Germline V lookup: CDR1 DFQATT, CDR2 SNEGSKA (reference sequence). Trimming removed 3 bases from V and 1 base from J, with 12 bases in between. The CDR3 has 14 amino acids. CDR3 loop: CSASLGARNTEAFF. CDR3 bases: TGCAGTGCTAGTCTAGGGGCACGGAACACTGAAGCTTTCTTT.

This clonotype was seen more than once but under ten times. The J gene is TRBJ1-1, the V gene TRBV2; tentative D call: TRBD1 (6 bases). The germline V gene has CDR1 SNHLY and CDR2 FYNNEI. V was clipped by 5 bases and J by 1 base, with 14 bases between them. This CDR3 has 15 amino acids. The CDR3 DNA reads TGTGCCAGCAGTAAGAAACAGGGCTGGAACACTGAAGCTTTCTTT. It translates to CASSKKQGWNTEAFF.

Turning to this clonotype: A much larger clonotype is one base distant, so this may be a read error. As the CDR3 is not closed by the conserved phenylalanine or tryptophan, this likely results from a read error. V gene TRBV5-1 combines with J gene TRBJ1-2; TRBD1 aligns across 7 bases. This CDR3 comprises 14 residues. The germline V gene has CDR1 SGHRS and CDR2 YFSETQ. V trimming: 0 bases; J trimming: 4 bases; junction bases outside the gene matches: 3. The CDR3 DNA reads as TGCGCCAGCAGCTTGGACACAGGGGCCTATGGCTACACCTAC. Protein: CASSLDTGAYGYTY.

This clonotype has only a few counts. The J gene is TRBJ1-5, the V gene TRBV6-5, with D hard to call. V lost 2 bases and J 7 bases, leaving 9 bases between the germline ends. CDR3 length equals 13 residues. The V gene's germline CDR1 is MNHEY and CDR2 SVGAGI. The CDR3 nucleotides are TGTGCCAGCAGTTACGGAGGGCGCCAGCCCCAGCATTTT. It yields the protein CASSYGGRQPQHF.